This entry lists 13 T cell receptor beta chains sequenced from one sample in a study of cytomegalovirus exposure and HLA in healthy donors. In the PCR, 60 Vbeta and 13 Jbeta primers were used. Assay: immunoSEQ multiplex PCR; the TCRdb copy retains only in-frame clones and omits some. The sample has approximately 200,000 clones; 70% to 80% are singletons. Sequences were obtained from PBMCs. Source of these receptors: a woman in her thirties in good health and CMV-seropositive.

The rearrangement uses TRBV10-3 and TRBJ2-2; D is undetermined. CDR1 and CDR2 from the germline V gene are ENHRY and SYGVKD. Trimming pared 7 bases from V and 7 bases from J, leaving 10 bases between. The CDR3 runs 12 residues. This CDR3 reads CAITESVGELFF. The CDR3 nucleotides read TGTGCCATCACCGAGTCCGTCGGGGAGCTGTTTTTT.

This rearrangement joins TRBV9 to TRBJ2-1, with 10 bases lining up with TRBD2. This CDR3 contains 20 residues. V dropped 4 bases and J dropped 0; count of bases not matched to a gene: 16. The germline V gene encodes CDR1 SGDLS and CDR2 YYNGEE. The CDR3 here is CASSHLPGLALEDSYNEQFF. In nucleotides, the CDR3 is TGTGCCAGCAGCCACCTTCCGGGACTAGCGTTAGAAGACTCCTACAATGAGCAGTTCTTC.

V and J are TRBV15 and TRBJ2-1; 10 bases line up with TRBD2. The CDR3 covers 17 residues. V lost 3 bases to trimming and J lost 0 bases; unmatched junction nucleotides: 5. Germline-derived CDR1 and CDR2 are LNHNV and YYDKDF (reference sequence). The CDR3, as DNA: TGTGCCACCAGCAGCGGGACTAGCGATTTCTCCTACAATGAGCAGTTCTTC. It encodes CATSSGTSDFSYNEQFF. The whole variable domain, remainder taken from reference TRBV15 and TRBJ2-1, is DAMVIQNPRYQVTQFGKPVTLSCSQTLNHNVMYWYQQKSSQAPKLLFHYYDKDFNNEADTPDNFQSRRPNTSFCFLDIRSPGLGDTAMYLCATSSGTSDFSYNEQFFGPGTRLTVL.

The V and J genes are TRBV6-5 and TRBJ1-2; 8 nucleotides line up with TRBD1. The CDR3 spans 14 residues. V trimming: 2 bases; J trimming: 5 bases; junction bases outside the gene matches: 4. Germline CDR1 and CDR2: MNHEY and SVGAGI. CDR3 DNA sequence: TGTGCCAGCAGTTACGGGACAGGCCAGTATGGCTACACCTTC. Protein product: CASSYGTGQYGYTF.

V is TRBV7-2 and J is TRBJ1-5; 9 bases match TRBD1. This CDR3 comprises 15 residues. Losses at the gene ends were 6 bases for V and 7 bases for J; bases not matched to a gene: 10. CDR1 and CDR2 (germline): SGHTA, FQGNSA. CDR3 coding DNA: TGTGCCAGCAGTCGGGAAGGGACAGGGAAACAGCCCCAGCATTTT. Protein sequence: CASSREGTGKQPQHF.

The chain has TRBV27 and TRBJ1-2; the D gene is possibly TRBD1 (5 bases). Trimming took 2 bases from V and 4 from J, leaving 11 bases between them. The CDR3 covers 14 residues. Germline V gene lookup returns CDR1 MNHEY and CDR2 SMNVEV (reference sequence). CDR3 coding DNA: TGTGCCAGCAGTTTAAGACAGTCCGGCTATGGCTACACCTTC. Its translation is CASSLRQSGYGYTF.

A few counts support this clone. This chain joins TRBV4-3 and TRBJ1-5; the D is unclear. CDR1 is LGHNA and CDR2 is YSLEER in the germline V gene. The CDR3 has 16 residues. V lost 0 bases, J lost 9 bases, and 18 bases lay in between. The CDR3 reads CASSQEAGPEGGPQHF. The DNA for the CDR3 is TGCGCCAGCAGCCAAGAGGCAGGACCGGAGGGAGGGCCCCAGCATTTT.

The V gene is TRBV21-1, the J gene TRBJ2-2; no check of the table's D call, TRBD2, against the DNA was made. TRBV21-1 is an annotated pseudogene. The CDR3 is made up of 15 amino acids. Here the CDR3 DNA reads TGTGCCAGCAGCAAAGCGCTAGCAGTGGCCGGGGAGCTGTTTTTT. This gives the protein CASSKALAVAGELFF.

About this clone: The sample holds other DNA sequences that translate to the same CDR3. The chain joins TRBV11-3 to TRBJ2-7, with D possibly TRBD1 on 6 matching bases. The germline V and J ends were trimmed by 6 bases and 5 bases, with 17 bases remaining between them. CDR1 is SGHNT, CDR2 YENEEA, per germline. The CDR3 is 14 amino acids. CDR3 sequence: CASSHKTGHHEQYF. In DNA, the CDR3 is TGTGCCAGCAGTCACAAGACGGGACACCACGAGCAGTACTTC.

V is TRBV5-6 and J is TRBJ1-2, with D hard to call. CDR3 length: 14 amino acids. CDR1 is SGHDT, CDR2 YYEEEE, per germline. Trimming cost V 2 bases and J 5 bases, with 13 bases left between them. This chain's CDR3 is CASSLSGSEYGYTF. The CDR3 DNA reads TGTGCCAGCAGCTTATCCGGGTCAGAATATGGCTACACCTTC. The variable domain in full, with the rest retrieved from reference TRBV5-6 and TRBJ1-2, is DAGVTQSPTHLIKTRGQQVTLRCSPKSGHDTVSWYQQALGQGPQFIFQYYEEEERQRGNFPDRFSGHQFPNYSSELNVNALLLGDSALYLCASSLSGSEYGYTFGSGTRLTVV.

The gene calls are TRBV9 and TRBJ2-6, with D perhaps matching TRBD1 (6 bases). CDR3 length equals 17 residues. V was cut by 3 bases and J by 2 bases, with 15 bases left in between. Germline values: CDR1 SGDLS, CDR2 YYNGEE. For the CDR3, the DNA is TGTGCCAGCAGCGAGGGGGTTGGGCAGCCTGGGGCCAACGTCCTGACTTTC. Amino acids: CASSEGVGQPGANVLTF.

The chain uses TRBV6-5 and TRBJ1-5; D perhaps matches TRBD1 (6 bases). Trimming pared 5 bases from V and 5 bases from J, leaving 13 bases between. The CDR3 totals 14 residues. Looked up from germline, CDR1 is MNHEY and CDR2 is SVGAGI. The CDR3 DNA is TGTGCCAGCAGTCCAGGGACACCCGATCAGCCCCAGCATTTT. It yields the protein CASSPGTPDQPQHF.

The chain combines TRBV10-3 with TRBJ1-2; D unclear. CDR1 and CDR2 (germline): ENHRY, SYGVKD. The V and J ends lost 11 bases and 3 bases respectively, with 13 bases between them. The CDR3 length is 12 residues. DNA of the CDR3: TGTGCCCATATGGCGGATGACTATGGCTACACCTTC. Its protein product is CAHMADDYGYTF.